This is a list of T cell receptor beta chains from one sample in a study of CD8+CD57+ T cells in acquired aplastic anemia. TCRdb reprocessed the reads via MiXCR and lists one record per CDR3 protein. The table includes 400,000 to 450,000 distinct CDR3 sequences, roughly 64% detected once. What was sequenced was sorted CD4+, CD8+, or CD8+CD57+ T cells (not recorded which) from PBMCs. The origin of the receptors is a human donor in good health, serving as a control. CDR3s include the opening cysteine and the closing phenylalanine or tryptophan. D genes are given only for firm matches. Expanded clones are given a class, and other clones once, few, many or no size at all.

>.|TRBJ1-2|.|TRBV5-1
CASSRTVGNYGYTF
TGCGCCAGCAGCCGAACCGTCGGGAACTATGGCTACACCTTC
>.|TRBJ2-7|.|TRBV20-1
CSAIQGLPEEQYF
TGCAGTGCTATTCAGGGTTTGCCTGAAGAGCAGTACTTC
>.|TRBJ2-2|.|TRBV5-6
CASSPSWGELFF
TGTGCCAGCAGCCCAAGTTGGGGGGAGCTGTTTTTT
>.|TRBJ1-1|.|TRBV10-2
CASSAGQPPTEAFF
TGCGCCAGCAGTGCTGGCCAACCTCCCACTGAAGCTTTCTTT
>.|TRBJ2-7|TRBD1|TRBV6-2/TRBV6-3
CASSSGTGGKHYEQYF
TGTGCCAGCAGTTCCGGGACAGGGGGAAAACACTACGAGCAGTACTTC
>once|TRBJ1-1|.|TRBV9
CASSVSGRNTEAFF
TGTGCCAGCAGCGTAAGCGGGAGGAACACTGAAGCTTTCTTT
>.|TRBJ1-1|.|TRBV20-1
CSARIRDFSEAFF
TGCAGTGCCCGAATAAGAGATTTTTCAGAAGCTTTCTTT
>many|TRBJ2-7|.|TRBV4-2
CASSQERVRGPGVEQYF
TGTGCCAGCAGCCAAGAACGAGTCCGGGGTCCAGGGGTCGAGCAGTACTTC
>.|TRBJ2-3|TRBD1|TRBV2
CASTITGGGLDTQYF
TGTGCCAGCACCATCACAGGGGGCGGGTTGGATACGCAGTATTTT
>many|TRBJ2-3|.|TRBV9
CASSFLGGSADTQYF
TGTGCCAGCAGCTTCTTGGGGGGATCCGCGGATACGCAGTATTTT
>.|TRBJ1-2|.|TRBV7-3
CASSTQGTKGYTF
TGTGCCAGCAGCACCCAGGGGACAAAGGGCTACACCTTC
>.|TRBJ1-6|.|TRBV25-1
CATRHTEAGTTLHF
TGTGCCACCAGGCACACGGAGGCAGGGACCACCCTCCACTTT
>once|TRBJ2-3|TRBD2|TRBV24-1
CASSLGSGDTYTQYF
TGTGCCAGCAGCTTAGGTAGCGGGGACACCTATACGCAGTATTTT
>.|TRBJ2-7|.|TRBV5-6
CASSLVRGRRYEQYF
TGTGCCAGCAGCTTGGTACGTGGCCGTCGGTACGAGCAGTACTTC
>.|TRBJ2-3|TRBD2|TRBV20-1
CSANREGGTDTQYF
TGCAGTGCTAACCGGGAGGGCGGCACAGATACGCAGTATTTT
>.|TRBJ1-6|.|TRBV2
CASSQTGNSPLHF
TGTGCCAGCAGCCAAACCGGCAATTCACCCCTCCACTTT
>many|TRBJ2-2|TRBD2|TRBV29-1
CSVRLAGGTGELFF
TGCAGCGTCAGACTAGCGGGGGGTACCGGGGAGCTGTTTTTT
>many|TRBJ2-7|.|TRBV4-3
CASSQDINTWTEIYEQYF
TGCGCCAGCAGCCAAGATATTAATACGTGGACAGAGATCTACGAGCAGTACTTC
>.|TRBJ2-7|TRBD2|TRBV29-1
CSVVKGGYEQYF
TGCAGCGTTGTGAAGGGAGGGTACGAGCAGTACTTC
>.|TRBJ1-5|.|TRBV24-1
CATRVEEELSNQPQHF
TGTGCCACGAGGGTCGAGGAGGAGTTGAGCAATCAGCCCCAGCATTTT
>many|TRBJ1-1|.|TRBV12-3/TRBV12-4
CASSRGMDTEAFF
TGTGCCAGCAGTCGGGGGATGGACACTGAAGCTTTCTTT
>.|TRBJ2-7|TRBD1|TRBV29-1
CSVGQGTTEQYF
TGCAGCGTAGGACAGGGAACTACCGAGCAGTACTTC
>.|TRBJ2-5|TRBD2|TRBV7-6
CASSVGHREGETQYF
TGTGCCAGCAGCGTAGGGCACCGGGAGGGGGAGACCCAGTACTTC
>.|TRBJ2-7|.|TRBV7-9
CATTTQHGPYEQYF
TGTGCCACCACAACACAGCACGGACCCTACGAGCAGTACTTC
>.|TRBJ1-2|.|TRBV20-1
CSAREGYGYTF
TGCAGTGCTAGAGAGGGCTATGGCTACACCTTC
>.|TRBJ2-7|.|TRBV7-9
CASSLSVEDEQYF
TGTGCCAGCAGCCTCTCCGTCGAGGACGAGCAGTACTTC
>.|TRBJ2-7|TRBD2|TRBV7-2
CASSAAGLAGGLSYEQYF
TGTGCCAGCAGCGCGGCGGGGCTAGCGGGGGGGCTTTCCTACGAGCAGTACTTC
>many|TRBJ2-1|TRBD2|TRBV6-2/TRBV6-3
CASRLLAGIRNEQFF
TGTGCCAGCAGACTACTAGCGGGGATTCGAAATGAGCAGTTCTTC
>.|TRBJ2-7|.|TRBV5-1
CASRGGWEQYF
TGCGCCAGCAGGGGTGGTTGGGAGCAGTACTTC
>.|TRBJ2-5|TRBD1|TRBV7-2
CASSQDRETEQF
TGTGCCAGCAGCCAAGACAGGGAGACCGAGCAGTTC
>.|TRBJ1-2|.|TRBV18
CASPQGPHSNYGYTF
TGTGCCAGCCCTCAGGGCCCCCATTCTAACTATGGCTACACCTTC
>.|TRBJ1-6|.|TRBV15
CATSREDANGSPLHF
TGTGCCACCAGCAGAGAGGATGCCAACGGTTCACCCCTCCACTTT
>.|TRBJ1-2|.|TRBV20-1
CSAKLRAGVYGYTF
TGCAGTGCCAAACTTCGGGCAGGAGTCTATGGCTACACCTTC
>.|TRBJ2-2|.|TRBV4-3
CASSQVEGVATGELFF
TGCGCCAGCAGCCAAGTTGAAGGGGTGGCGACCGGGGAGCTGTTTTTT
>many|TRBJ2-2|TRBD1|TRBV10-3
CAISPQGARDTGELFF
TGTGCCATCAGTCCCCAGGGGGCTCGGGACACCGGGGAGCTGTTTTTT
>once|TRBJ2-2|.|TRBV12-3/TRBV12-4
CASGSHTGELFF
TGTGCCAGCGGTTCTCACACCGGGGAGCTGTTTTTT
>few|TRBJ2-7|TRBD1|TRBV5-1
CASSLGQGTNEQYF
TGCGCCAGCAGCCTTGGACAGGGTACTAACGAGCAGTACTTC
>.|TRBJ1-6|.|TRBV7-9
CASSLRETQYFGPF
.
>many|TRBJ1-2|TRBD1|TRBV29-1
CSVAGTGGSNYGYTF
TGCAGCGTGGCCGGGACAGGGGGTTCTAACTATGGCTACACCTTC
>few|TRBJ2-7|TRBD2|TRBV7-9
CASSSPGTSGEQYF
TGTGCCAGCAGCAGTCCCGGGACTAGCGGCGAGCAGTACTTC
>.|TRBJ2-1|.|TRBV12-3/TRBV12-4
CASSWDRSYNEQFF
TGTGCCAGCAGTTGGGATCGCTCCTACAATGAGCAGTTCTTC
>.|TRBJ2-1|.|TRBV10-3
CAISESSRNEQFF
TGTGCCATCAGTGAGTCATCTCGGAATGAGCAGTTCTTC
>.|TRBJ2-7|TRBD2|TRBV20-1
CSARVLAEAYEQYF
TGCAGTGCTAGAGTACTAGCGGAGGCCTACGAGCAGTACTTC
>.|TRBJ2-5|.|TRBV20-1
CSALTLPETQYF
TGCAGCGCTCTGACCCTACCAGAGACCCAGTACTTC
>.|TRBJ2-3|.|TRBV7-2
CASSLVLGRGTATQYF
TGTGCCAGCAGCTTAGTACTAGGGAGAGGTACAGCTACGCAGTATTTT
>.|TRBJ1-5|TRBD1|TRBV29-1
CSAGDRVKQPQHF
TGCAGCGCGGGGGACAGGGTAAAACAGCCCCAGCATTTT
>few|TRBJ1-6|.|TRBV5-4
CASGLDIGRNSPLHF
TGTGCCAGCGGCTTGGATATAGGGAGGAATTCACCCCTCCACTTT
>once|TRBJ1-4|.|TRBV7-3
CASSLGLRRAPTYNEKLFF
TGTGCCAGCAGCCTAGGCCTGCGCCGCGCCCCAACATATAATGAAAAACTGTTTTTT